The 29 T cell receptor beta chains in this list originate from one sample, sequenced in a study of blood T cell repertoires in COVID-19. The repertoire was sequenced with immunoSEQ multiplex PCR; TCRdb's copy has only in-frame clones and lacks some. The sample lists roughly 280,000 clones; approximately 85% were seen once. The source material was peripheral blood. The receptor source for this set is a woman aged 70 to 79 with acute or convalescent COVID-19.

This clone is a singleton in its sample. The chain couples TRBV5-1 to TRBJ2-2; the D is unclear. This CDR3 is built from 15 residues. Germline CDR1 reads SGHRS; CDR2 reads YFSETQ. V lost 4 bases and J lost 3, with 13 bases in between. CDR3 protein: CASSLDLADTGELFF. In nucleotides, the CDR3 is TGCGCCAGCAGCCTAGACTTGGCCGACACCGGGGAGCTGTTTTTT.

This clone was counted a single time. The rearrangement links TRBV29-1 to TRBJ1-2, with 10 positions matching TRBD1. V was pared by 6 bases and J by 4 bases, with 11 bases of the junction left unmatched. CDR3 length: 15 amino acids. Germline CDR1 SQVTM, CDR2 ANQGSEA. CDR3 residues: CSVPSTGGNSYGYTF. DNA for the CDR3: TGCAGCGTACCATCGACAGGGGGCAACTCCTATGGCTACACCTTC.

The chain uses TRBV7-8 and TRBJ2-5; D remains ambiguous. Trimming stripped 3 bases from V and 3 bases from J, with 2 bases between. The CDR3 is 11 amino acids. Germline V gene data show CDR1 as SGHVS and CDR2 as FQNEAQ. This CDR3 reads CASSFKETQYF. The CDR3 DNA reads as TGTGCCAGCAGCTTCAAAGAGACCCAGTACTTC.

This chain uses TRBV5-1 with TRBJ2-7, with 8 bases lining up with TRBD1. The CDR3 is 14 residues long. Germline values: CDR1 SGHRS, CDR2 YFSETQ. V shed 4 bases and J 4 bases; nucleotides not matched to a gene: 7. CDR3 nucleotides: TGCGCCAGCAGCAAAGCAGGGGGCATTTACGAGCAGTACTTC. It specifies CASSKAGGIYEQYF.

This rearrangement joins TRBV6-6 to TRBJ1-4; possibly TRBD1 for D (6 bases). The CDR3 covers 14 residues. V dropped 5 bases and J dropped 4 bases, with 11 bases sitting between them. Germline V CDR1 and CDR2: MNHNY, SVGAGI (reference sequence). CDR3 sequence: CASSRGAYNEKLFF. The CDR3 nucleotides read TGTGCCAGCAGTCGGGGGGCCTATAATGAAAAACTGTTTTTT.

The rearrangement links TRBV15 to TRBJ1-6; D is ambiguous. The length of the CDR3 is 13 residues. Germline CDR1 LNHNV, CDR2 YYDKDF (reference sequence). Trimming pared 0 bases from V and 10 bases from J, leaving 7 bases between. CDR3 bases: TGTGCCACCAGCAGAGATATGGAGTCACCCCTCCACTTT. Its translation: CATSRDMESPLHF. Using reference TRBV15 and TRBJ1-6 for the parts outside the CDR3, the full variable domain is DAMVIQNPRYQVTQFGKPVTLSCSQTLNHNVMYWYQQKSSQAPKLLFHYYDKDFNNEADTPDNFQSRRPNTSFCFLDIRSPGLGDTAMYLCATSRDMESPLHFGNGTRLTVT.

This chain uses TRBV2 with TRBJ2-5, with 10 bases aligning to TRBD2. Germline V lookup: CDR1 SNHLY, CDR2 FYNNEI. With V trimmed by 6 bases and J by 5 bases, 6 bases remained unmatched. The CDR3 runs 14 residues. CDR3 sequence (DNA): TGTGCCAGCAGAGCACTAGCGGGGAGGGAGACCCAGTACTTC. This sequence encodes CASRALAGRETQYF.

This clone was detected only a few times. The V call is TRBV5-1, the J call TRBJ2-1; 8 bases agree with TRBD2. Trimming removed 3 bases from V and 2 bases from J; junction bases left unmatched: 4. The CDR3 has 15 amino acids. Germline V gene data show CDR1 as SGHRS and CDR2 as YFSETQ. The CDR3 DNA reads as TGCGCCAGCAGCTCAGTAGCGGGAACCTACAATGAGCAGTTCTTC. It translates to CASSSVAGTYNEQFF.

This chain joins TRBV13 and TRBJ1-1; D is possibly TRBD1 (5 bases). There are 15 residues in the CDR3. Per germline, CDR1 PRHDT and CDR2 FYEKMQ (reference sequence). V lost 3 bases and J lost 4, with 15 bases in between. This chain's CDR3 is CASSFRQGGTTEAFF. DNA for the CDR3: TGTGCCAGCAGCTTTCGCCAGGGAGGCACCACTGAAGCTTTCTTT.

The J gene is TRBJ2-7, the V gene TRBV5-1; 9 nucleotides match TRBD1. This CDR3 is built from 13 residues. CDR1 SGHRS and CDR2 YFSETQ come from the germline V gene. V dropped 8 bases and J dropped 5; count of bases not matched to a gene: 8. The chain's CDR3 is CASRGTGTNEQYF. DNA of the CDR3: TGCGCCAGTCGGGGGACAGGGACGAACGAGCAGTACTTC.

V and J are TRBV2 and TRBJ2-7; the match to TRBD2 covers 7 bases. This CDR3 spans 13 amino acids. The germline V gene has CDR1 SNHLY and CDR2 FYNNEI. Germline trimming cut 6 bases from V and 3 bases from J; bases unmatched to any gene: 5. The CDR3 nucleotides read TGTGCCAGCAGGCTCCGGGAGGTCTACGAGCAGTACTTC. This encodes CASRLREVYEQYF.

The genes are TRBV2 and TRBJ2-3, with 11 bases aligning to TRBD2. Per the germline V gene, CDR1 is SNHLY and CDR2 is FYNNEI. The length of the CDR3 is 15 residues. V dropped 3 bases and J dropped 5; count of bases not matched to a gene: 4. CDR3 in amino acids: CASSDLAGGGDTQYF. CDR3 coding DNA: TGTGCCAGCAGTGATCTAGCGGGGGGTGGAGATACGCAGTATTTT.

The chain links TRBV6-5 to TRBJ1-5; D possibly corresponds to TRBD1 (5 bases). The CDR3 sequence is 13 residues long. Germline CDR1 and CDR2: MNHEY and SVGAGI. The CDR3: CASAGWGNQPQHF. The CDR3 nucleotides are TGTGCATCGGCAGGGTGGGGCAATCAGCCCCAGCATTTT.

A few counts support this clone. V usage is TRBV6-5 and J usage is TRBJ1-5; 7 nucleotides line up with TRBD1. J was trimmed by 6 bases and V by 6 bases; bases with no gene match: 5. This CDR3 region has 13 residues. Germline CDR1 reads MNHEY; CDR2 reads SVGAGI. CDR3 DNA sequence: TGTGCCAGCAGCACCAAGGGGGCTCAGCCCCAGCATTTT. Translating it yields CASSTKGAQPQHF.

This CDR3 is CLSGRGPTYEQYF. The CDR3, as DNA: TGTTTGAGCGGGAGGGGGCCCACCTACGAGCAGTACTTC. The V call is TRBV7-2, the J call TRBJ2-7, with 10 bases lining up with TRBD2. CDR3 length: 13 amino acids. CDR1 is SGHTA, CDR2 FQGNSA, per germline.

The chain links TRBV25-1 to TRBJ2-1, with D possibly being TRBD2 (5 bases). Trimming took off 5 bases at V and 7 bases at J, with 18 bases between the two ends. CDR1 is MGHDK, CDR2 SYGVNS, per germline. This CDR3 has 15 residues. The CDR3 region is CASSSQGSPGNEQFF. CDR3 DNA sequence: TGTGCCAGCAGTTCCCAAGGGAGTCCGGGGAATGAGCAGTTCTTC.

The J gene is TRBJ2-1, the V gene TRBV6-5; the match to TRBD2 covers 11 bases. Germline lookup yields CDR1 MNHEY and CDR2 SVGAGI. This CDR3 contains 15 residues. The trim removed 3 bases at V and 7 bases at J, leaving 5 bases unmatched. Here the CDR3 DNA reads TGTGCCAGCAGTTATAGCGGGGGGGCTTTAAATGAGCAGTTCTTC. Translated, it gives CASSYSGGALNEQFF.

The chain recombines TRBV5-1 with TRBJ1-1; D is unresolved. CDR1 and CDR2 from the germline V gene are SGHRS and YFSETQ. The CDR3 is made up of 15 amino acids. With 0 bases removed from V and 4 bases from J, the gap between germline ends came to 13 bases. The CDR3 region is CASSLDGVSFTEAFF. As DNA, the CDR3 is TGCGCCAGCAGCTTGGACGGGGTCTCGTTCACTGAAGCTTTCTTT.

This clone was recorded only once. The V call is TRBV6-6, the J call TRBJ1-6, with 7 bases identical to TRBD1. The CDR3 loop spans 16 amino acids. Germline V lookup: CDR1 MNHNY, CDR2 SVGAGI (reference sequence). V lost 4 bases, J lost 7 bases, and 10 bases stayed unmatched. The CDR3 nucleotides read TGTGCCAGCAGTTGGGACAGCCTAAATACAAATTCACCCCTCCACTTT. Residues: CASSWDSLNTNSPLHF.

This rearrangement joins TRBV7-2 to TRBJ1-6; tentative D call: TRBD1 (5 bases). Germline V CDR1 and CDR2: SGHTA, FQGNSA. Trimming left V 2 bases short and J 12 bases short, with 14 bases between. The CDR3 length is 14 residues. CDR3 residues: CASSLSFGGKPLHF. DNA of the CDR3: TGTGCCAGCAGCTTATCTTTTGGGGGGAAACCCCTCCACTTT.

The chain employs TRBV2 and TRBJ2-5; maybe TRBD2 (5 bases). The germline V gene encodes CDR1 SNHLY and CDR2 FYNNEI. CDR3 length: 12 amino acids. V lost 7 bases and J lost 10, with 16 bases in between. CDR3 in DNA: TGTGCCAGCAATTTAGCCCGAGGGAGCCAGTACTTC. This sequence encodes CASNLARGSQYF.

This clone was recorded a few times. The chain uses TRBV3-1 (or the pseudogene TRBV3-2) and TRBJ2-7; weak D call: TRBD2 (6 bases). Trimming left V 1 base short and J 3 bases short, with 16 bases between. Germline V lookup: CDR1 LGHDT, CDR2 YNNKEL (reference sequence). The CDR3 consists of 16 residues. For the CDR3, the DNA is TGTGCCAGCAGCCAAGTGTTCGGAGGGGTAAACTACGAGCAGTACTTC. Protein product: CASSQVFGGVNYEQYF.

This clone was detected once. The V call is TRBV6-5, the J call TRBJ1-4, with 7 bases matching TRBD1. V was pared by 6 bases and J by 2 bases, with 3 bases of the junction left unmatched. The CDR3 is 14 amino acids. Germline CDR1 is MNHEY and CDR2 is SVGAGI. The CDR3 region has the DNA TGTGCCAGCAGACGGGACAGCACTAATGAAAAACTGTTTTTT. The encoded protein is CASRRDSTNEKLFF.

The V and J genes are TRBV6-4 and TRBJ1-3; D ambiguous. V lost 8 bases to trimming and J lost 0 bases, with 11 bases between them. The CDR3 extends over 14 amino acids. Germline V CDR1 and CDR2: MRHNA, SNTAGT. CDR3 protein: CASPRNLSGNTIYF. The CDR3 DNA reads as TGTGCCAGCCCGAGGAACCTCTCTGGAAACACCATATATTTT.

The CDR3 loop is CASRETGVGYTF. CDR3 DNA sequence: TGTGCCAGCAGGGAGACAGGGGTTGGCTACACCTTC. The chain links TRBV6-5 to TRBJ1-2; TRBD1 matches at 8 bases. The CDR3 consists of 12 residues. With V trimmed by 6 bases and J by 7 bases, 4 bases remained unmatched. Germline V gene sequence: CDR1 MNHEY, CDR2 SVGAGI.

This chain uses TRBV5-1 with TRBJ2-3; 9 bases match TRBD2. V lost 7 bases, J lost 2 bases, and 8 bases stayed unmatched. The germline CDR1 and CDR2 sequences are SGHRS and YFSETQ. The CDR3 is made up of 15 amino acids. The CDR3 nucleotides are TGCGCCAGCCGACTAGCGGCCCGTCTCACAGATACGCAGTATTTT. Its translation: CASRLAARLTDTQYF.

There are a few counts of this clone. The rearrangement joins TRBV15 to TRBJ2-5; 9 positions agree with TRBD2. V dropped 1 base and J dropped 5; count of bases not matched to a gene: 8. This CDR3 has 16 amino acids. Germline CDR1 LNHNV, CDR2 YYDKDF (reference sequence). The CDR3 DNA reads TGTGCCACCAGCAGAGGAGGAGCGGGGGGCAGGGAGACCCAGTACTTC. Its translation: CATSRGGAGGRETQYF.

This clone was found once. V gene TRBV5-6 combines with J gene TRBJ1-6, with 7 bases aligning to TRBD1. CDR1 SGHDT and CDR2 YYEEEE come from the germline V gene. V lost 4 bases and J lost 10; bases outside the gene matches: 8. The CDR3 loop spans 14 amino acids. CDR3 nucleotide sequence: TGTGCCAGCAGCGGGGACAGTGGACAATCACCCCTCCACTTT. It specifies CASSGDSGQSPLHF. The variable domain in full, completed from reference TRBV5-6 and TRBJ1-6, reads DAGVTQSPTHLIKTRGQQVTLRCSPKSGHDTVSWYQQALGQGPQFIFQYYEEEERQRGNFPDRFSGHQFPNYSSELNVNALLLGDSALYLCASSGDSGQSPLHFGNGTRLTVT.

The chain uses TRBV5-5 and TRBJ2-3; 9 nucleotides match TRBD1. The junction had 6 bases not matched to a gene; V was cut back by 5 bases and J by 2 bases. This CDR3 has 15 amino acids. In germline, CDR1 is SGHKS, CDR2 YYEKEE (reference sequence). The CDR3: CASSPGTGNTDTQYF. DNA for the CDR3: TGTGCCAGCAGTCCCGGGACAGGGAACACAGATACGCAGTATTTT.